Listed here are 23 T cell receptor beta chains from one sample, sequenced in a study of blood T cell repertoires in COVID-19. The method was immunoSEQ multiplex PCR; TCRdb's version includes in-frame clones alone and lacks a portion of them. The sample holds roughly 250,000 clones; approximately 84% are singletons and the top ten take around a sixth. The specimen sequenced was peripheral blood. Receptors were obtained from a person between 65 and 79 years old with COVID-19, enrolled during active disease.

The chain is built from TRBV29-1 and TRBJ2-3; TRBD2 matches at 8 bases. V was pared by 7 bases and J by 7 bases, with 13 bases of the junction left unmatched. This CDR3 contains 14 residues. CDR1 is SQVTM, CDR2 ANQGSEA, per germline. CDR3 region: CSASPGLVSNTQYF. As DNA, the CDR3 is TGCAGCGCCAGCCCGGGACTAGTCTCCAATACGCAGTATTTT.

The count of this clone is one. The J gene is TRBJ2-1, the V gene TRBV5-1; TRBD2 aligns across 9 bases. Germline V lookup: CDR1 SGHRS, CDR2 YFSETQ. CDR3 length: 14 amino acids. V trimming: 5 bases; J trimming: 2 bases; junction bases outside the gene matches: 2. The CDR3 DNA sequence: TGCGCCAGCAGAAGCGGGGGGACCTACAATGAGCAGTTCTTC. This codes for CASRSGGTYNEQFF.

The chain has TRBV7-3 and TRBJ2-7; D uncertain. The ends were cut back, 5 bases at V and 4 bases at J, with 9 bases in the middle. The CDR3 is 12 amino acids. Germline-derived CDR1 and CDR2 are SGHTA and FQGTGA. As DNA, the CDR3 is TGTGCCAGCAGCACCACGGGTTACGAGCAGTACTTC. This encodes CASSTTGYEQYF.

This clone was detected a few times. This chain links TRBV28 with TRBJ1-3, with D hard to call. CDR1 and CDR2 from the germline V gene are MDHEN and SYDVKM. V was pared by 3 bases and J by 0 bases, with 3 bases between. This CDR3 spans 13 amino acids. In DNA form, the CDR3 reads TGTGCCAGCAGTTTCCTCTCTGGAAACACCATATATTTT. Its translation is CASSFLSGNTIYF.

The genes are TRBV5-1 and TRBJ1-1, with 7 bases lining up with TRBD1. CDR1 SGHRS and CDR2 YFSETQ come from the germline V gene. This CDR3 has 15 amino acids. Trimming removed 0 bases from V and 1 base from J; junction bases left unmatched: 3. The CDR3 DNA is TGCGCCAGCAGCTTGGCAAGACAGGGGAACACTGAAGCTTTCTTT. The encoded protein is CASSLARQGNTEAFF.

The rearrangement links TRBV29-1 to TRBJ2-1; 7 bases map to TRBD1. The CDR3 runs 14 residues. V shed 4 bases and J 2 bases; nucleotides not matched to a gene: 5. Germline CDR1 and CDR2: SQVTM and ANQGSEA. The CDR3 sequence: CSVGTGTAYNEQFF. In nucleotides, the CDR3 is TGCAGCGTTGGAACCGGGACAGCCTACAATGAGCAGTTCTTC.

CDR3 in DNA: TGTGCCAACAGACCGGGACAGGGAAAGGAAAAACTGTTTTTT. Encoded protein: CANRPGQGKEKLFF. V is TRBV2 and J is TRBJ1-4, with 9 bases matching TRBD1. Germline trimming cut 10 bases from V and 8 bases from J; bases unmatched to any gene: 11. The germline gives CDR1 SNHLY, CDR2 FYNNEI. The CDR3 covers 14 residues.

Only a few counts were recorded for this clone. CDR3 in DNA: TGTGCCAGCAGCCCTTTTGCAGGGGTCAATCAGCCCCAGCATTTT. Its translation: CASSPFAGVNQPQHF. This chain links TRBV3-1 (or the pseudogene TRBV3-2) with TRBJ1-5; a possible D gene is TRBD1 (6 bases). The CDR3 has 15 amino acids. V shed 4 bases and J shed 3 bases, with 13 bases lying between them. CDR1 LGHDT and CDR2 YNNKEL come from the germline V gene (reference sequence).

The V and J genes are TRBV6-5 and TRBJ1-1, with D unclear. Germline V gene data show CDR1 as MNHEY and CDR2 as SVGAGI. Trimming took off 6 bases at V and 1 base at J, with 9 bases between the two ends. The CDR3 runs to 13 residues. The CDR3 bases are TGTGCCAGCAGGAGAAATAGGAACACTGAAGCTTTCTTT. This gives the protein CASRRNRNTEAFF.

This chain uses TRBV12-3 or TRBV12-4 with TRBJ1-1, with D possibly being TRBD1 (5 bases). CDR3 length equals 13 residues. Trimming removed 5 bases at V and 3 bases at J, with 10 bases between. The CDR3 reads CASSVGGYTEAFF. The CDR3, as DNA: TGTGCCAGCAGTGTGGGGGGATACACTGAAGCTTTCTTT.

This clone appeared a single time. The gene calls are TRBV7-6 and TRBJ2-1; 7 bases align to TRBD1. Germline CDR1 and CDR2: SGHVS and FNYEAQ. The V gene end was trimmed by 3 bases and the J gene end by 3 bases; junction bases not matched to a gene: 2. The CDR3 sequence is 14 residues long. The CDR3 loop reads CASSFRGLYNEQFF. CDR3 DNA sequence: TGTGCCAGCAGCTTTAGGGGGCTCTACAATGAGCAGTTCTTC.

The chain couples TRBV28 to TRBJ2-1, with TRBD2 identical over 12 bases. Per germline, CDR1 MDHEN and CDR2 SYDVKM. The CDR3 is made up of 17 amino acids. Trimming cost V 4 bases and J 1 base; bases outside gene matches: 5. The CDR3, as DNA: TGTGCCAGCAGTTCACTAGCGGGGGGCCATTCCTACAATGAGCAGTTCTTC. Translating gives CASSSLAGGHSYNEQFF.

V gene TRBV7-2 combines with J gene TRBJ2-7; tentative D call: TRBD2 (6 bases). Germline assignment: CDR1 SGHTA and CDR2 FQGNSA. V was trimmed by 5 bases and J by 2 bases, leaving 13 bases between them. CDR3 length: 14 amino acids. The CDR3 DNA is TGTGCCAGCAGCCCGCTAGCGAAACCCTACGAGCAGTACTTC. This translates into CASSPLAKPYEQYF.

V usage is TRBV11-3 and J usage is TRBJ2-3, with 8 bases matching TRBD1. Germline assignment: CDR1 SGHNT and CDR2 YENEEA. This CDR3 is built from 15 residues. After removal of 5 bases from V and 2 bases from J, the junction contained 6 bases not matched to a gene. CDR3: CASSTRQGTTDTQYF. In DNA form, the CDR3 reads TGTGCCAGCAGCACCCGACAGGGGACCACAGATACGCAGTATTTT.

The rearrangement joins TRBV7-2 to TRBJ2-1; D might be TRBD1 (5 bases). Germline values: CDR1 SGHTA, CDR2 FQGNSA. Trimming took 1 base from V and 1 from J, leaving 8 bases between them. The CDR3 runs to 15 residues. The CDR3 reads CASSLDRGSYNEQFF. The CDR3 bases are TGTGCCAGCAGCTTAGATAGGGGTTCCTACAATGAGCAGTTCTTC.

The CDR3, as DNA: TGTGCCAGCAGTACCCGACAGGCCCTGAACACTGAAGCTTTCTTT. The encoded protein is CASSTRQALNTEAFF. This chain uses TRBV6-6 with TRBJ1-1; possible D gene TRBD1, 6 bases. The CDR3 spans 15 residues. V lost 5 bases and J lost 0, with 13 bases in between. CDR1 and CDR2 (germline): MNHNY, SVGAGI (reference sequence).

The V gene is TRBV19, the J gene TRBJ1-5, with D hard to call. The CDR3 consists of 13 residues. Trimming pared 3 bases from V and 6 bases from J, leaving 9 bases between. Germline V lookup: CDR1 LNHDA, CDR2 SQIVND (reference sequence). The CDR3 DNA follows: TGTGCCAGTAGTATCGGAGTAGCTCAGCCCCAGCATTTT. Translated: CASSIGVAQPQHF.

CDR3 DNA: TGTGCCAGCTCACCGGGACAGGGCTACAATGAGCAGTTCTTC. The encoded protein is CASSPGQGYNEQFF. The rearrangement links TRBV18 to TRBJ2-1, with 9 bases aligning to TRBD1. Germline assignment: CDR1 KGHSH and CDR2 LQKENI. This CDR3 has 14 amino acids. After removal of 3 bases from V and 3 bases from J, the junction contained 0 bases not matched to a gene. The whole variable domain, remainder taken from reference TRBV18 and TRBJ2-1, is NAGVMQNPRHLVRRRGQEARLRCSPMKGHSHVYWYRQLPEEGLKFMVYLQKENIIDESGMPKERFSAEFPKEGPSILRIQQVVRGDSAAYFCASSPGQGYNEQFFGPGTRLTVL.

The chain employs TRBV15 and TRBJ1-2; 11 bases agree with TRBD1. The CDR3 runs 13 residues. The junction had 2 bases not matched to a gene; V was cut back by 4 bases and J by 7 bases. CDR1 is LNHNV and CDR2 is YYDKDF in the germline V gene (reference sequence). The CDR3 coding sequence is TGTGCCACCAGCACCGGGACAGGGGGTGGCTACACCTTC. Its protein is CATSTGTGGGYTF.

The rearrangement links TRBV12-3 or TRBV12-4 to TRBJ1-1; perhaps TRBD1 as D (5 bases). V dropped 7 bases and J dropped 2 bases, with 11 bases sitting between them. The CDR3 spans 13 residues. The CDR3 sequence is CASTWGVNTEAFF. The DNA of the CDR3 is TGTGCCAGCACCTGGGGGGTAAACACTGAAGCTTTCTTT.

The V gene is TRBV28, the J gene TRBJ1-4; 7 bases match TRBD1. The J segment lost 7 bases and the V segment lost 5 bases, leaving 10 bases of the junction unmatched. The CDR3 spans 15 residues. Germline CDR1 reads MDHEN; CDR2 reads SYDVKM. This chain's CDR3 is CASSTRQGGAEKLFF. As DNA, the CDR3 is TGTGCCAGCAGTACTAGACAGGGTGGGGCTGAAAAACTGTTTTTT.

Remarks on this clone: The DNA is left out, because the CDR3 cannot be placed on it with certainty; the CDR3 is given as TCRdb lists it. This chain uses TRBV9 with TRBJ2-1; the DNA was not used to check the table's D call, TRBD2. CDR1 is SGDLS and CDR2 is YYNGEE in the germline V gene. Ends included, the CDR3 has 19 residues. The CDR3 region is CASSREQFFTGTHYNEQFF.

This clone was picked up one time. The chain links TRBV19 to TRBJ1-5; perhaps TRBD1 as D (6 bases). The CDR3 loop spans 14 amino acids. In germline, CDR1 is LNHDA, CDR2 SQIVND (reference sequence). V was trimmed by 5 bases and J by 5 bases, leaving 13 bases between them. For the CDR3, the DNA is TGTGCCAGTAGTCGTGACAGGCCAGATCAGCCCCAGCATTTT. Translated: CASSRDRPDQPQHF.